This entry features one T cell receptor (beta chain) sequence. Its antigen remains unidentified. Base qualities are not at hand, and no much larger clone is one base apart. These data come from a study of control samples from healthy donors and cancer patients (TCRdb year 2020). The protocol used for the library was the immunoSEQ multiplex PCR assay. Here the immuneACCESS table is served through TCRdb, limited to in-frame sequences with V and J called. Missing clones are a known gap in these copies; in checked studies unresolved V genes cover under half, and the rest lacks a known reason. This sample is represented by around 120,000 clones; roughly 92% of them were singletons. The biggest ten clones account for 7.8% of the sample. Measured from the cysteine to the phenylalanine, the CDR3 is 16 residues long. The retained sequence is limited to the CDR3, 48 bases, with the frame set at the first base. In the germline V gene, CDR1 corresponds to KGHDR and CDR2 to SFDVKD. V is trimmed back by 2 bases and J by 4 bases, and the junction contains 7 bases that no gene match accounts for.

This receptor was obtained from a woman younger than 35 in good health. In this chain, TRBV24-1 is recombined with TRBJ2-5, with 9 central nucleotides matching TRBD2. Sequenced input: blood. The CDR3 in this case is CATSDSSGIGGETQYF. The nucleotide sequence is TGTGCCACCAGTGATTCTAGCGGGATCGGGGGAGAGACCCAGTACTTC.